The 28 T cell receptor beta chains in this list originate from one sample, sequenced in a study of T-cell memory formation after mild COVID-19. Each CDR3 protein is one row after TCRdb ran MiXCR on the 5' RACE reads. The table shows under 250,000 distinct CDR3 sequences, with 15% occurring only once. Material: PBMCs or a T cell subset sorted from them (not recorded which). All receptors derive from an adult woman who had mild COVID-19 (a few samples of this study predate the infection). Cell type and time point are not known.

This clonotype was observed a handful of times. The CDR3: CATSDTRRPQETQYF. CDR3 coding DNA: TGTGCCACCAGTGATACCCGGCGGCCCCAAGAGACCCAGTACTTC. The chain employs TRBV24-1 and TRBJ2-5; D call uncertain. CDR1 is KGHDR and CDR2 is SFDVKD in the germline V gene. Deletions cut 3 bases from V and 1 base from J, with 11 bases between. This CDR3 has 15 residues.

The chain combines TRBV4-1 with TRBJ2-1, with a tentative D call TRBD2 (6 bases). Trimming took off 1 base at V and 2 bases at J, with 12 bases between the two ends. Germline V gives CDR1 MGHRA, CDR2 YSYEKL. CDR3 length: 16 amino acids. This CDR3 reads CASSQAEGRPYNEQFF. CDR3 in DNA: TGCGCCAGCAGCCAAGCAGAAGGGAGGCCCTACAATGAGCAGTTCTTC.

The chain is built from TRBV7-9 and TRBJ2-3; the match to TRBD1 covers 8 bases. The CDR3 is made up of 15 amino acids. Germline V gene sequence: CDR1 SEHNR, CDR2 FQNEAQ (reference sequence). CDR3 sequence (DNA): TGTGCAGCCACACTAGGGACAGGTAACACAGATACGCAGTATTTT. This sequence encodes CAATLGTGNTDTQYF.

The gene calls are TRBV20-1 and TRBJ1-5; 9 positions match TRBD1. CDR3 length: 15 amino acids. Germline CDR1 is DFQATT and CDR2 is SNEGSKA (reference sequence). The V and J ends lost 3 bases and 2 bases, in that order; junction bases with no gene match: 5. CDR3 loop: CSARETGGGNQPQHF. The CDR3 DNA reads as TGCAGTGCTAGGGAGACAGGGGGAGGCAATCAGCCCCAGCATTTT.

This chain links TRBV4-3 with TRBJ2-1; unclear D gene. V gave up 1 base and J gave up 0 bases, with 7 bases separating them. The CDR3 totals 15 residues. Germline CDR1 and CDR2: LGHNA and YSLEER. Here the CDR3 reads CASSQARASYNEQFF. CDR3 sequence (DNA): TGCGCCAGCAGCCAAGCCCGGGCCTCCTACAATGAGCAGTTCTTC.

This chain uses TRBV7-2 with TRBJ2-2, with TRBD1 as a possible D gene (6 bases). V was trimmed by 2 bases and J by 7 bases, leaving 14 bases between them. This CDR3 contains 15 residues. Germline CDR1 and CDR2: SGHTA and FQGNSA. The DNA for the CDR3 is TGTGCCAGCAGCTTAACAGGGCACATGGGCGGGGAGCTGTTTTTT. Translated: CASSLTGHMGGELFF.

This chain links TRBV5-1 with TRBJ1-2; 7 bases map to TRBD1. Germline V gene sequence: CDR1 SGHRS, CDR2 YFSETQ. The CDR3 totals 14 residues. Trimming cost V 3 bases and J 6 bases; bases outside gene matches: 8. In DNA form, the CDR3 reads TGCGCCAGCAGCTCCGACCGACAGGGCCATGGCTACACCTTC. As protein: CASSSDRQGHGYTF.

This sequence joins TRBV19 and TRBJ2-4; D is ambiguous. The V end lost 6 bases, the J end lost 1 base, and 7 bases lay between the germline ends. The CDR3 totals 13 residues. Germline values: CDR1 LNHDA, CDR2 SQIVND (reference sequence). Here the CDR3 reads CASSNAAKNIQYF. The CDR3 DNA reads TGTGCCAGTAGCAATGCCGCCAAAAACATTCAGTACTTC.

The chain employs TRBV7-9 and TRBJ2-5; D might be TRBD1 (6 bases). CDR1 and CDR2 from the germline V gene are SEHNR and FQNEAQ (reference sequence). The CDR3 has 12 residues. With 5 bases removed from V and 2 bases from J, the gap between germline ends came to 6 bases. Here the CDR3 reads CASSGQQETQYF. The CDR3 region has the DNA TGTGCCAGCAGCGGACAGCAAGAGACCCAGTACTTC.

CDR3 nucleotides: TGCAGCGTTGAAGATCCCGACAGGGTGGAGGAAAAACTGTTTTTT. Its translation: CSVEDPDRVEEKLFF. The chain joins TRBV29-1 to TRBJ1-4, with 7 bases lining up with TRBD1. There are 15 residues in the CDR3. Germline trimming cut 0 bases from V and 8 bases from J; bases unmatched to any gene: 9. The germline CDR1 and CDR2 sequences are SQVTM and ANQGSEA. The variable domain in full, completed from reference TRBV29-1 and TRBJ1-4, reads SAVISQKPSRDICQRGTSLTIQCQVDSQVTMMFWYRQQPGQSLTLIATANQGSEATYESGFVIDKFPISRPNLTFSTLTVSNMSPEDSSIYLCSVEDPDRVEEKLFFGSGTQLSVL.

In its sample, this clonotype was seen many times. The chain combines TRBV5-1 with TRBJ1-2, with a possible D match to TRBD1 (5 bases). The CDR3 is 13 amino acids. The ends were cut back, 1 base at V and 6 bases at J, with 10 bases in the middle. The germline gives CDR1 SGHRS, CDR2 YFSETQ. The CDR3 spells CASSLQGQHGYTF. CDR3 DNA sequence: TGCGCCAGCAGCTTGCAGGGTCAGCATGGCTACACCTTC.

This clonotype appeared a few times. The chain has TRBV30 and TRBJ1-2, with D maybe TRBD1 (5 bases). Deletions cut 3 bases from V and 3 bases from J, with 17 bases between. Germline lookup yields CDR1 GTSNPN and CDR2 SVGIG (reference sequence). CDR3 length equals 15 residues. The CDR3 bases are TGTGCCTGGAGGGGATTTAGACAGTGGGACTATGGCTACACCTTC. Translation gives CAWRGFRQWDYGYTF.

This clonotype came up a few times. The J gene is TRBJ2-7, the V gene TRBV20-1; D ambiguous. The CDR3 totals 13 residues. Germline values: CDR1 DFQATT, CDR2 SNEGSKA (reference sequence). The germline V and J ends were trimmed by 6 bases and 3 bases, with 15 bases remaining between them. The CDR3 DNA reads TGCAGTGCGGAGATTGTCGGCGGCTACGAGCAGTACTTC. Translated: CSAEIVGGYEQYF.

The CDR3 DNA follows: TGCGCCAGCAGCCCCGGGACGTTCGCCCAAAACACTGAAGCTTTCTTT. The encoded protein is CASSPGTFAQNTEAFF. V usage is TRBV4-1 and J usage is TRBJ1-1; tentatively, D is TRBD1 (5 bases). Germline V CDR1 and CDR2: MGHRA, YSYEKL. V lost 4 bases and J 2 bases, leaving 17 bases between the germline ends. There are 16 residues in the CDR3.

This clonotype appeared many times. CDR3 in amino acids: CASSSPGRDRRYEQYF. In DNA, the CDR3 is TGTGCCAGCAGCTCACCCGGCCGGGACCGCAGATACGAGCAGTACTTC. This chain connects TRBV7-2 to TRBJ2-7; either TRBD1 or TRBD2 may supply D (5 bases each). Germline CDR1 SGHTA, CDR2 FQGNSA. This CDR3 spans 16 amino acids. Trimming left V 4 bases short and J 4 bases short, with 20 bases between.

The gene calls are TRBV6-2 or TRBV6-3 and TRBJ2-1, with D tentatively TRBD1 or TRBD2 (5 bases each). V was clipped by 4 bases and J by 7 bases, with 17 bases between them. Germline CDR1 and CDR2: MNHEY and SVGEGT. CDR3 size: 15 residues. Here the CDR3 DNA reads TGTGCCAGCAGTTTTCACGAGGGACGGAGGAATGAGCAGTTCTTC. This encodes CASSFHEGRRNEQFF.

This clonotype was seen at least ten times. V and J are TRBV15 and TRBJ1-5, with 8 bases identical to TRBD1. Germline-derived CDR1 and CDR2 are LNHNV and YYDKDF (reference sequence). J was trimmed by 0 bases and V by 1 base; bases with no gene match: 14. The CDR3 extends over 20 amino acids. CDR3 nucleotides: TGTGCCACCAGCAGAGTAAGCGTAGGACAGGGACTTTATAGCAATCAGCCCCAGCATTTT. Translating it yields CATSRVSVGQGLYSNQPQHF. Combining the CDR3 with reference TRBV15 and TRBJ1-5 gives the whole variable domain DAMVIQNPRYQVTQFGKPVTLSCSQTLNHNVMYWYQQKSSQAPKLLFHYYDKDFNNEADTPDNFQSRRPNTSFCFLDIRSPGLGDTAMYLCATSRVSVGQGLYSNQPQHFGDGTRLSIL.

This clonotype has just a few counts. The chain employs TRBV5-5 and TRBJ1-1, with D perhaps matching TRBD1 (6 bases). The V gene lost 6 bases and the J gene lost 4 bases, with 19 bases spanning the gap. The germline gives CDR1 SGHKS, CDR2 YYEKEE (reference sequence). This CDR3 is built from 15 residues. The CDR3 DNA reads as TGTGCCAGCACCTCGAGATGGACAGAGAGCACTGAAGCTTTCTTT. Translated: CASTSRWTESTEAFF.

This clonotype occurred many times. The rearrangement joins TRBV12-3 or TRBV12-4 to TRBJ2-5; D gene ambiguous. The germline V and J ends were trimmed by 3 bases and 1 base, with 9 bases remaining between them. This CDR3 spans 14 amino acids. CDR3 region: CASSLGSGQETQYF. The DNA of the CDR3 is TGTGCCAGCAGTTTGGGGTCAGGCCAAGAGACCCAGTACTTC.

This clonotype was seen only a few times. V gene TRBV2 combines with J gene TRBJ2-3; D is unresolved. CDR1 SNHLY and CDR2 FYNNEI come from the germline V gene. V was trimmed by 11 bases and J by 6 bases, leaving 18 bases between them. This CDR3 has 13 residues. CDR3 nucleotide sequence: TGTGCCGGCTCACGTAACGATGGGGATACGCAGTATTTT. It translates to CAGSRNDGDTQYF.

This chain connects TRBV6-5 to TRBJ2-3, with TRBD1 identical over 9 bases. The CDR3 spans 15 residues. V trimming: 6 bases; J trimming: 5 bases; junction bases outside the gene matches: 9. The germline CDR1 and CDR2 sequences are MNHEY and SVGAGI. CDR3: CASSTGTGTLDTQYF. In nucleotides, the CDR3 is TGTGCCAGCAGCACCGGGACAGGGACGTTAGATACGCAGTATTTT.

J is TRBJ1-1 and V is TRBV5-1; no clear D. V lost 7 bases, J lost 3 bases, and 10 bases lay in between. CDR3 length: 12 amino acids. CDR1 is SGHRS, CDR2 YFSETQ, per germline. CDR3 loop: CASRYGDTEAFF. The CDR3 nucleotides are TGCGCCAGCCGATACGGGGACACTGAAGCTTTCTTT.

This clonotype has a single count. V usage is TRBV5-1 and J usage is TRBJ2-5; 11 bases are shared with TRBD2. This CDR3 has 15 amino acids. Unmatched junction bases numbered 6, after V lost 4 bases and J lost 4 bases. In germline, CDR1 is SGHRS, CDR2 YFSETQ. The CDR3 here is CASSLPGLAGETQYF. The CDR3 nucleotides read TGCGCCAGCAGCCTTCCCGGACTAGCGGGAGAGACCCAGTACTTC.

There are many counts of this clonotype. V and J are TRBV27 and TRBJ1-1; D is unresolved. The CDR3 is 15 amino acids. The V end was cut by 4 bases, the J end by 1 base, with 13 bases between. CDR1 is MNHEY, CDR2 SMNVEV, per germline (reference sequence). The CDR3 loop is CASSYQASGNTEAFF. Here the CDR3 DNA reads TGTGCCAGCAGTTACCAGGCGTCCGGGAACACTGAAGCTTTCTTT.

The V gene is TRBV7-8, the J gene TRBJ1-1, with D possibly TRBD1 on 5 matching bases. Per germline, CDR1 SGHVS and CDR2 FQNEAQ. V shed 2 bases and J shed 1 base, with 17 bases lying between them. CDR3 size: 17 residues. As DNA, the CDR3 is TGTGCCAGCAGCTTAAGGATTCCGGGACGGGGGAACACTGAAGCTTTCTTT. Translating gives CASSLRIPGRGNTEAFF. The variable domain in full, with the rest retrieved from reference TRBV7-8 and TRBJ1-1, is GAGVSQSPRYKVAKRGQDVALRCDPISGHVSLFWYQQALGQGPEFLTYFQNEAQLDKSGLPSDRFFAERPEGSVSTLKIQRTQQEDSAVYLCASSLRIPGRGNTEAFFGQGTRLTVV.

CDR3 protein: CASSHWGRGGADTQYF. For the CDR3, the DNA is TGTGCCAGCAGCCACTGGGGGCGGGGGGGCGCAGATACGCAGTATTTT. The chain couples TRBV11-2 to TRBJ2-3, with 9 bases matching TRBD2. Trimming took 5 bases from V and 4 from J; bases not matched to a gene: 10. The CDR3 totals 16 residues. CDR1 and CDR2 from the germline V gene are SGHAT and FQNNGV.

This clonotype was picked up a small number of times. The chain uses TRBV4-1 and TRBJ2-1, with D maybe TRBD2 (5 bases). The CDR3 is 18 amino acids. Trimming took 3 bases from V and 2 from J, leaving 20 bases between them. Germline CDR1 and CDR2: MGHRA and YSYEKL. The CDR3 nucleotides read TGCGCCAGCAGCCAGGAGGACCCACCCCGTCGACCCTACAATGAGCAGTTCTTC. Amino acids: CASSQEDPPRRPYNEQFF.

This clonotype appeared a few times. CDR3 sequence reads: CASSPGGVPDTQYF. Here the CDR3 DNA reads TGTGCCAGCAGCCCAGGCGGGGTACCAGATACGCAGTATTTT. The rearrangement joins TRBV7-9 to TRBJ2-3; weak D call: TRBD2 (6 bases). Germline V gene lookup returns CDR1 SEHNR and CDR2 FQNEAQ (reference sequence). Trimming cost V 5 bases and J 4 bases, with 13 bases left between them. The length of the CDR3 is 14 residues.